The rows below give T cell receptor beta chains drawn from one sample of a study of shared clonotypes between healthy human individuals. This table comes from immunoSEQ multiplex PCR, and its TCRdb copy is limited to in-frame clones, with some not included. The data hold about 2.4 million clones, with approximately 94% observed a single time. The sequencing sample was made of naive CD4+ T cells sorted from blood. The receptor source for this set is a man aged 18 to 30 in good health. The CDR3 runs from the conserved cysteine through the conserved F or W. The D gene is left open where the match is weak. Only part of the rows carry a size: once, few, many, or a class if the clone is expanded.

j_gene	d_gene	abundance	v_gene	CDR3nt	CDR3aa
TRBJ2-4	NA	NA	TRBV6-1	TGTGCCAGCACCCTGACTAGTCTCGAAAACATTCAGTACTTC	CASTLTSLENIQYF
TRBJ1-3	NA	NA	TRBV9	TGTGCCAGCAGCGGAAGAGGTTCTAACTCTGGAAACACCATATATTTT	CASSGRGSNSGNTIYF
TRBJ1-1	NA	NA	TRBV6-5	TGTGCCAGCAGTCGCGGGACGGCGAACACTGAAGCTTTCTTT	CASSRGTANTEAFF
TRBJ2-3	NA	NA	TRBV6-5	TGTGCCAGCAGTACGACAGTCCGGGATACGCAGTATTTT	CASSTTVRDTQYF
TRBJ2-7	TRBD1	NA	TRBV7-4	TGTGCCAGCAGTGCCTGCCGGGACAGTGGCTACGAGCAGTACTTC	CASSACRDSGYEQYF
TRBJ1-4	NA	NA	TRBV5-1	TGCGCCAGCAGCCCTGGGGCAGGGGCTCTTGAAAAACTGTTTTTT	CASSPGAGALEKLFF
TRBJ1-3	NA	NA	TRBV7-6	TGTGCCAGCAGCTTGGGCTTCAACGGAAACACCATATATTTT	CASSLGFNGNTIYF
TRBJ2-3	NA	NA	TRBV27	TGTGCCAGCGGAGAACGGGATACGCAGTATTTT	CASGERDTQYF
TRBJ2-1	NA	NA	TRBV5-6	TGTGCCAGCAGACCACGGGGTTTTGGGGGCAATGAGCAGTTCTTC	CASRPRGFGGNEQFF
TRBJ2-7	TRBD2	NA	TRBV18	TGTGCCAGCTCACGGACTAGCGGGGATACCTACGAGCAGTACTTC	CASSRTSGDTYEQYF
TRBJ1-3	TRBD1	NA	TRBV7-8	TGTGCCAGCGGACAGGGGACTGCTGGAAACACCATATATTTT	CASGQGTAGNTIYF
TRBJ1-2	TRBD1	NA	TRBV10-3	TGTGCCGCCCTGAGGGACAGCAATCCTAACTATGGCTACACCTTC	CAALRDSNPNYGYTF
TRBJ2-7	NA	once	TRBV19	TGTGCCTCCTCGCTAGGGGTTTTCTACGAGCAGTACTTC	CASSLGVFYEQYF
TRBJ1-1	TRBD1	NA	TRBV11-2	TGTGCCATCCCTTCAGGACAGGGACCCCTGAACACTGAAGCTTTCTTT	CAIPSGQGPLNTEAFF
TRBJ2-3	NA	NA	TRBV7-3	TGTGCCAGCAGCTTTAATTCCTTGGCAGATACGCAGTATTTT	CASSFNSLADTQYF
TRBJ2-7	TRBD2	NA	TRBV30	TGTGCCTGGAGCACACTTTGGCCGCGGGGGAACTCCTACGAGCAGTACTTC	CAWSTLWPRGNSYEQYF
TRBJ2-7	TRBD2	NA	TRBV9	TGTGCCAGCAGCGTAGACTTCTCGCGGGGGGCCTACGAGCAGTACTTC	CASSVDFSRGAYEQYF
TRBJ1-6	TRBD1	NA	TRBV5-8	TGTGCCAGCAGCTGGGGACAGCCCAATTCACCCCTCCACTTT	CASSWGQPNSPLHF
TRBJ2-1	TRBD2	NA	TRBV10-3	TGTGCCATCAGCGACCGAGGGGGGACTAGCGGGTTAGAGAGGGCCTACAATGAGCAGTTCTTC	CAISDRGGTSGLERAYNEQFF
TRBJ1-4	NA	NA	TRBV5-4	TGTGCCAGCAGCCCCGGAGGGTCTAATGAAAAACTGTTTTTT	CASSPGGSNEKLFF
TRBJ1-5	NA	NA	TRBV4-3	TGCGCCAGCAGCCCTACCCTAGGACAGCTGAGCAATCAGCCCCAGCATTTT	CASSPTLGQLSNQPQHF
TRBJ1-3	NA	NA	TRBV2	TGTGCCAGACGTGATAGCTCTGGAAACACCATATATTTT	CARRDSSGNTIYF
TRBJ2-2	TRBD1	NA	TRBV7-3	TGTGCCAGCAGCCGACAGGGGGCGACCGGGGAGCTGTTTTTT	CASSRQGATGELFF
TRBJ2-2	NA	NA	TRBV10-3	TGTGCCATCAGAATAGACCTAGGAAGCACCGGGGAGCTGTTTTTT	CAIRIDLGSTGELFF
TRBJ2-5	TRBD2	few	TRBV2	TGTGCCAGCAGTGGCACGAGCGGGGGAGGGGAGACCCAGTACTTC	CASSGTSGGGETQYF
TRBJ2-7	TRBD1	NA	TRBV28	TGTGCCAGCAGTTCGACAGGGGGCGCGTACGAGCAGTACTTC	CASSSTGGAYEQYF
TRBJ2-5	NA	NA	TRBV20-1	TGCAGTGCCCGAGAGACCCAGTACTTC	CSARETQYF
TRBJ1-3	TRBD1	NA	TRBV7-2	TGTGCCAGCAGCCCGTTGGGACAGCCTATTGGAAACACCATATATTTT	CASSPLGQPIGNTIYF
TRBJ2-6	NA	NA	TRBV19	TGTGCCAGTAGTATAGGTTCGGGCCTAAGCTCTGGGGCCAACGTCCTGACTTTC	CASSIGSGLSSGANVLTF
TRBJ2-6	NA	once	TRBV5-4	TGTGCCAGCAGCTTGGCCGGGGCAGCCCTCTCTGGGGCCAACGTCCTGACTTTC	CASSLAGAALSGANVLTF
TRBJ2-7	NA	NA	TRBV21-1	TGTGCCAGCAGCAAAGCGGCTAGCGGGGGGATGTACGAGCAGTACTTC	CASSKAASGGMYEQYF
TRBJ2-2	NA	NA	TRBV9	TGTGCCAGCAGCGCACCCGGGGGCACCGGGGAGCTGTTTTTT	CASSAPGGTGELFF
TRBJ1-3	NA	NA	TRBV4-1	TGCGCCAGCAGCCCCCGACTTGGTATCTCTGGAAACACCATATATTTT	CASSPRLGISGNTIYF
TRBJ2-5	NA	NA	TRBV5-4	TGTGCCAGCAGCTTGGATACCGAGACCCAGTACTTC	CASSLDTETQYF
TRBJ1-6	NA	NA	TRBV28	TGTGCCAGCAGTTTAGGGGCAGGGGCTAACTATAATTCACCCCTCCACTTT	CASSLGAGANYNSPLHF
TRBJ2-2	TRBD1	NA	TRBV19	TGTGCCAGTAGCGAGGACAGGGAAGCCGGGGAGCTGTTTTTT	CASSEDREAGELFF
TRBJ2-3	TRBD2	NA	TRBV6-5	TGTGCCAGCAGTTACAGGGTAGCGGGGCGCACAGATACGCAGTATTTT	CASSYRVAGRTDTQYF
TRBJ2-2	NA	NA	TRBV9	TGTGCCAGCAGCGTAGGGGGGAAAAACACCGGGGAGCTGTTTTTT	CASSVGGKNTGELFF
TRBJ1-2	NA	NA	TRBV27	TGTGCCAGCAGTCTTGATAGAAAGGGCTATGGCTACACCTTC	CASSLDRKGYGYTF
TRBJ2-1	TRBD2	NA	TRBV6-5	TGTGCCAGCAGCCCACTAGCGGGAGGGTACAATGAGCAGTTCTTC	CASSPLAGGYNEQFF
TRBJ1-2	NA	NA	TRBV30	TGTGCCTGGAGTGTACGCGGGGGGTATGGCTACACCTTC	CAWSVRGGYGYTF